This T cell receptor beta chain was profiled in a study of T-cell memory formation after mild COVID-19. Whole-study results and caveats: The authors did not confirm SARS-CoV-2 specificity of second-wave clones peaking day 37.

Trimming cost V 4 bases and J 0 bases, with 7 bases left between them. Germline V gene data show CDR1 as LGHNA and CDR2 as YNFKEQ. The length of the CDR3 is 14 residues. MiXCR, applied by TCRdb to the 5' RACE reads, yields one record per CDR3 protein. Of around 340,000 distinct CDR3 sequences in the sample, 10% to 15% were seen once. In its sample, this clonotype was seen a few times. Its antigen is not identified. Sequenced: PBMCs or a T cell subset sorted from them (not recorded which). V and J are TRBV4-2 and TRBJ1-3; no firm D call. The source is a man younger than 35 who had mild COVID-19 (a few samples of this study predate the infection). Cell type and time point are not known. The CDR3 DNA is TGTGCCAGCAGCCCCATGGGCTCTGGAAACACCATATATTTT. Translating gives CASSPMGSGNTIYF.